This TCR beta chain originates from a study of shared clonotypes between healthy human individuals. Study details: The donors, a couple of women and three men, were aged 18 to 49. Study-level results: Incomplete sequencing of sorted subsets was indicated by rarefaction despite large depth. Sequencing depth was a factor that was expected to affect clonotype sharing among donors.

Trimming removed 4 bases from V and 4 bases from J; junction bases left unmatched: 15. This CDR3 contains 17 residues. CDR1 SGHRS and CDR2 YFSETQ come from the germline V gene. The run depth of the assay was deep. TCRdb's copy holds only in-frame clones and misses some; the assay was immunoSEQ multiplex PCR. The table lists approximately 980,000 clones, 60% to 85% of them singletons. Note on this clone: No antigen is known for it.

The sequenced material came from memory CD4+ T cells sorted from blood. The subset was: CD45RA-negative fraction. This clonotype was obtained from a man between 18 and 35 years old in good health. V usage is TRBV5-1 and J usage is TRBJ2-3; 7 bases are shared with TRBD1. The CDR3 spells CASSPDRTSAAADTQYF. In DNA, the CDR3 is TGCGCCAGCAGCCCGGACAGGACCTCAGCCGCGGCAGATACGCAGTATTTT.